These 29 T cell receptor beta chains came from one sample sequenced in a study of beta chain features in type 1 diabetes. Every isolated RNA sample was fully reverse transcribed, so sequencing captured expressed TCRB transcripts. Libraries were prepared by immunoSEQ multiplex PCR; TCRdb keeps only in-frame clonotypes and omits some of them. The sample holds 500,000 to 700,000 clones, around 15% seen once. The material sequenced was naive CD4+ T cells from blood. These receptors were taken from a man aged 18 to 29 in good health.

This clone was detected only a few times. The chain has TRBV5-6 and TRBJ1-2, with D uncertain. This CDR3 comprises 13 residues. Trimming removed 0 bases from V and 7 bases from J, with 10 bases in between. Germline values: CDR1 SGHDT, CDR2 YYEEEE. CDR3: CASSLAQTTGYTF. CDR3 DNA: TGTGCCAGCAGCTTGGCTCAGACGACTGGCTACACCTTC.

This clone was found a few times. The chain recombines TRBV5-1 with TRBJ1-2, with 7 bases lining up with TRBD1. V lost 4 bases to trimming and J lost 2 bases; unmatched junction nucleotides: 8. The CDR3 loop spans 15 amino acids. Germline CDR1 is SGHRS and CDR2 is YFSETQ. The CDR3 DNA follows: TGCGCCAGCAGCCCTTGGGACAGCCTCAACTATGGCTACACCTTC. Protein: CASSPWDSLNYGYTF. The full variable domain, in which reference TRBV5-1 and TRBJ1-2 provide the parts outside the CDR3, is KAGVTQTPRYLIKTRGQQVTLSCSPISGHRSVSWYQQTPGQGLQFLFEYFSETQRNKGNFPGRFSGRQFSNSRSEMNVSTLELGDSALYLCASSPWDSLNYGYTFGSGTRLTVV.

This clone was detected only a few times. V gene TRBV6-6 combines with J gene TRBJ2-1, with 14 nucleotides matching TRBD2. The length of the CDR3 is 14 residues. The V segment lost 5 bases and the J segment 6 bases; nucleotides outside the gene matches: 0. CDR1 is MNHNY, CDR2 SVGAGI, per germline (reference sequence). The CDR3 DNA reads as TGTGCCAGCAGTGGGACTAGCGGGGGCAATGAGCAGTTCTTC. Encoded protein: CASSGTSGGNEQFF.

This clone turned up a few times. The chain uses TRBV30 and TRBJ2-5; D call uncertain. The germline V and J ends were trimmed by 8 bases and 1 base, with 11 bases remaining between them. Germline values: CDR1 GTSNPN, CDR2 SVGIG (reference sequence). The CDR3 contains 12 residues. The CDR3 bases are TGTGCCCTCAGAACGGGCCAAGAGACCCAGTACTTC. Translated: CALRTGQETQYF.

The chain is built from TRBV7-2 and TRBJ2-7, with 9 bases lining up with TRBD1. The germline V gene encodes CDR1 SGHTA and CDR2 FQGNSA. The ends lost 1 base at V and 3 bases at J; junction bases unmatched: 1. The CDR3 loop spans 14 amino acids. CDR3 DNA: TGTGCCAGCAGCTTAGAGACAGGGGGCTACGAGCAGTACTTC. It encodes CASSLETGGYEQYF.

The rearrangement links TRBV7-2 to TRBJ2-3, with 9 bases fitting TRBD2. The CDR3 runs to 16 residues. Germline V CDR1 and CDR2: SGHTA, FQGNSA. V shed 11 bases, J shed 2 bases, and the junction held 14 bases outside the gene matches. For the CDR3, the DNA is TGTGCCTCACAAGGCGGCGGGAGGGCCAACACAGATACGCAGTATTTT. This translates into CASQGGGRANTDTQYF.

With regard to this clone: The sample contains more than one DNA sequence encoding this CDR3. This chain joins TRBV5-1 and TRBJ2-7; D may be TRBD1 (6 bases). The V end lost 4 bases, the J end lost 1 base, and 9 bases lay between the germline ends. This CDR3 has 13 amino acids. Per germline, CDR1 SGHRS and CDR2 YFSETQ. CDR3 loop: CASSVGQSYEQYF. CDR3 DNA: TGCGCCAGCAGCGTTGGACAGTCCTACGAGCAGTACTTC.

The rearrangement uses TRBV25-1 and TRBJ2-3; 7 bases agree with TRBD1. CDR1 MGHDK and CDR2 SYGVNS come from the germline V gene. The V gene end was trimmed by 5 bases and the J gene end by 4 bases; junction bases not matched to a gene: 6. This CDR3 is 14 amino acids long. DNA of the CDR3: TGTGCCAGCAGTCCCCGAGGGGGCTCAGATACGCAGTATTTT. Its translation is CASSPRGGSDTQYF.

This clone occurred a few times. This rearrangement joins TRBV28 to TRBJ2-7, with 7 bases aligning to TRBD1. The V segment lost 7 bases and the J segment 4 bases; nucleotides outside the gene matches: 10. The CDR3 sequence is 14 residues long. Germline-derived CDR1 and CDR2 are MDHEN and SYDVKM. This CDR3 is CASTLDRERYEQYF. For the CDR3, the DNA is TGTGCCAGCACCCTTGACAGGGAACGATACGAGCAGTACTTC.

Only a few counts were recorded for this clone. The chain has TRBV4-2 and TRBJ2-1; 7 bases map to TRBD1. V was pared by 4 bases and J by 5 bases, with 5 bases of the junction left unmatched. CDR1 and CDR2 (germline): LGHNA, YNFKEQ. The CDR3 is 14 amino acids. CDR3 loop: CASSRYDRDNEQFF. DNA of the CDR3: TGTGCCAGCAGCCGATATGACAGGGACAATGAGCAGTTCTTC.

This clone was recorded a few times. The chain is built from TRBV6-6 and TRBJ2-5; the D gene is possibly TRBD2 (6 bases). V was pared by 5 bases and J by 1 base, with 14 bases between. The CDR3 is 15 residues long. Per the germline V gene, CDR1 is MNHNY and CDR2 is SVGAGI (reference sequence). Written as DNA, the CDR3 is TGTGCCAGCAGTCCCCCAGGAGGGGTCCAAGAGACCCAGTACTTC. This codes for CASSPPGGVQETQYF.

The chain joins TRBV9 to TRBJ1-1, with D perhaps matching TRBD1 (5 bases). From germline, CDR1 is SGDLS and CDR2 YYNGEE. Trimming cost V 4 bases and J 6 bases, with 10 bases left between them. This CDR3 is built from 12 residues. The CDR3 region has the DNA TGTGCCAGCAGCCGATGGGGGTCTGAAGCTTTCTTT. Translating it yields CASSRWGSEAFF.

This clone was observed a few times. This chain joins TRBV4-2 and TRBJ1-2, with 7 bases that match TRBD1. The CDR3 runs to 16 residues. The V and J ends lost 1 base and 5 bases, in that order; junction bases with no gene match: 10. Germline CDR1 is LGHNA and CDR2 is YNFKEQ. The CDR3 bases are TGTGCCAGCAGCCAAGCCGACAGGGCTCAATTTTATGGCTACACCTTC. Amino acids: CASSQADRAQFYGYTF.

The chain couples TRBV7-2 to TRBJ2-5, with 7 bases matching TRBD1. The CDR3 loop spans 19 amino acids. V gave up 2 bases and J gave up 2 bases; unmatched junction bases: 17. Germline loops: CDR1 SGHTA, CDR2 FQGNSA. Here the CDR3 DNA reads TGTGCCAGCAGCTTACGAGTTAGGGGGCCCCGCCAATTACAAGAGACCCAGTACTTC. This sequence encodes CASSLRVRGPRQLQETQYF.

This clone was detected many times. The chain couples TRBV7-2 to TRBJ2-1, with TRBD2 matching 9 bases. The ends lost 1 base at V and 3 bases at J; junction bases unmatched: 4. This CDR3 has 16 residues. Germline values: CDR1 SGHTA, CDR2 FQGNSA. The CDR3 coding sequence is TGTGCCAGCAGCTTAGTTCCACTAGCGGGCTACAATGAGCAGTTCTTC. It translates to CASSLVPLAGYNEQFF.

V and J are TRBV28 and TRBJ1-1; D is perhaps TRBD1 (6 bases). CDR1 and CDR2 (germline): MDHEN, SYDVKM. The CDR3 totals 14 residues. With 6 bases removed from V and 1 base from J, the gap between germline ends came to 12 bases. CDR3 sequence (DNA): TGTGCCAGCAGCTTACAGGGTCGGAACACTGAAGCTTTCTTT. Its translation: CASSLQGRNTEAFF.

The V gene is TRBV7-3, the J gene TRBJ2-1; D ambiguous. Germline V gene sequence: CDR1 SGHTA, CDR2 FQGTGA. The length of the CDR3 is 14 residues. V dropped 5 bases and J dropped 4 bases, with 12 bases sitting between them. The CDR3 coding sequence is TGTGCCAGCAGCATCAGTATGGGGTACAATGAGCAGTTCTTC. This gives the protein CASSISMGYNEQFF.

CDR3 in DNA: TGCGCCAGCAGCTTGGAACAATTCACAGATACGCAGTATTTT. This codes for CASSLEQFTDTQYF. The chain joins TRBV5-1 to TRBJ2-3; D remains unclear. The CDR3 consists of 14 residues. CDR1 is SGHRS and CDR2 is YFSETQ in the germline V gene. V was pared by 0 bases and J by 2 bases, with 7 bases between.

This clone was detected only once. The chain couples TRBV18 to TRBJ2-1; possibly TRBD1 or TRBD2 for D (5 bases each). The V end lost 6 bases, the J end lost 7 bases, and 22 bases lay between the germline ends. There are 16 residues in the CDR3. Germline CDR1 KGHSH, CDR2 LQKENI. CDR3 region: CASSSERVQGWNEQFF. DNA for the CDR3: TGTGCCAGCTCGTCCGAGAGGGTCCAGGGATGGAATGAGCAGTTCTTC.

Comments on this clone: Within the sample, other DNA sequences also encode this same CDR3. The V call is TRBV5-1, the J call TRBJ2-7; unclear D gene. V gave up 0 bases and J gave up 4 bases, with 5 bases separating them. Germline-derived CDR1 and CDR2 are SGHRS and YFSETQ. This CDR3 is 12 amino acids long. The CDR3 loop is CASSLVGYEQYF. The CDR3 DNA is TGCGCCAGCAGCTTGGTGGGGTACGAGCAGTACTTC. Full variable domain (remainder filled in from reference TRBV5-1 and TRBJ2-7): KAGVTQTPRYLIKTRGQQVTLSCSPISGHRSVSWYQQTPGQGLQFLFEYFSETQRNKGNFPGRFSGRQFSNSRSEMNVSTLELGDSALYLCASSLVGYEQYFGPGTRLTVT.

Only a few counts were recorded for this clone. The CDR3 bases are TGTGCCAGCAGTTTATTTTTAGGGCCCCGGCCACCCTACTTC. Protein product: CASSLFLGPRPPYF. The V gene is TRBV28, the J gene TRBJ2-7; D gene unclear. V was pared by 1 base and J by 13 bases, with 20 bases between. There are 14 residues in the CDR3. Germline-derived CDR1 and CDR2 are MDHEN and SYDVKM.

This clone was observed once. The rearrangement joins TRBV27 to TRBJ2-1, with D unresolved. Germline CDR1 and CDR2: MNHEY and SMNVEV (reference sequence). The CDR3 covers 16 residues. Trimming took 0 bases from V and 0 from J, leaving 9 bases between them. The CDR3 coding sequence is TGTGCCAGCAGTTTATCAAGATCTAGCTCCTACAATGAGCAGTTCTTC. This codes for CASSLSRSSSYNEQFF.

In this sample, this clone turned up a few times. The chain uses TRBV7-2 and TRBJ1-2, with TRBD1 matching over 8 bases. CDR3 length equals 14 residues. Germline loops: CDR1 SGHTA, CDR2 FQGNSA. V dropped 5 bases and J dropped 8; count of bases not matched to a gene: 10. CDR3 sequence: CASSPGQVGSGYTF. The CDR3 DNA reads TGTGCCAGCAGCCCGGGACAGGTGGGCTCGGGCTACACCTTC. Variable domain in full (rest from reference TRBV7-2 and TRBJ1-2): GAGVSQSPSNKVTEKGKDVELRCDPISGHTALYWYRQSLGQGLEFLIYFQGNSAPDKSGLPSDRFSAERTGGSVSTLTIQRTQQEDSAVYLCASSPGQVGSGYTFGSGTRLTVV.

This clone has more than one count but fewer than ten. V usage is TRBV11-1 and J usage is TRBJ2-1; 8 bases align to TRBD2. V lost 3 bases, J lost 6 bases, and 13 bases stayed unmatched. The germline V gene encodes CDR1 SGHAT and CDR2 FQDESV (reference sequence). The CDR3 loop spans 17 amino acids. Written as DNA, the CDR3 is TGTGCCAGCAGCTTGCCCCTCTGGGCGGGGGGACTCAATGAGCAGTTCTTC. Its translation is CASSLPLWAGGLNEQFF.

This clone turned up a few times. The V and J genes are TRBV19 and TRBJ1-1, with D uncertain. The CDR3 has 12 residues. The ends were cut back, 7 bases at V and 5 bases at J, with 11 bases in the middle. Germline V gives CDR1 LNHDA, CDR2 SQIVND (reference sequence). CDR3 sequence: CASTPGGTEAFF. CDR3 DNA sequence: TGTGCCAGTACCCCGGGAGGTACTGAAGCTTTCTTT.

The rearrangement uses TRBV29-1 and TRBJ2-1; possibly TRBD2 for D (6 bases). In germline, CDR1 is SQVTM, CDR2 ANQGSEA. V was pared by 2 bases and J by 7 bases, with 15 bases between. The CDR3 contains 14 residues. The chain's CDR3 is CSVEPPSGVNEQFF. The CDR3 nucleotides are TGCAGCGTTGAACCCCCATCGGGAGTTAATGAGCAGTTCTTC.

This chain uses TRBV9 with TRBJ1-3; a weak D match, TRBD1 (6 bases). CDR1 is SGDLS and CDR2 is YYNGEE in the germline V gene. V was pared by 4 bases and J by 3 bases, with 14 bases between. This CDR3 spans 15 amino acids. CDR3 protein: CASSRRTGSGNTIYF. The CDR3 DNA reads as TGTGCCAGCAGCCGCCGCACAGGGAGTGGAAACACCATATATTTT. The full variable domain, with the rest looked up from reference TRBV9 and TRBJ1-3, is DSGVTQTPKHLITATGQRVTLRCSPRSGDLSVYWYQQSLDQGLQFLIQYYNGEERAKGNILERFSAQQFPDLHSELNLSSLELGDSALYFCASSRRTGSGNTIYFGEGSWLTVV.

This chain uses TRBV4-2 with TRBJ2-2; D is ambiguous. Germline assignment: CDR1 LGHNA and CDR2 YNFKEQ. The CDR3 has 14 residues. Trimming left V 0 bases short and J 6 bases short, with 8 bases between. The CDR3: CASSQDWASGELFF. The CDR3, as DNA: TGTGCCAGCAGCCAAGATTGGGCGTCCGGGGAGCTGTTTTTT.

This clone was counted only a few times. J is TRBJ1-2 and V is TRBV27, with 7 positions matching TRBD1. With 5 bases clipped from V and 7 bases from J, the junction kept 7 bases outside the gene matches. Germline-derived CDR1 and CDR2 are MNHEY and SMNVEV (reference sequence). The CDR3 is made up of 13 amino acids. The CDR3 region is CASSAKGQPGYTF. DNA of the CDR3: TGTGCCAGCAGTGCCAAGGGACAGCCTGGCTACACCTTC.